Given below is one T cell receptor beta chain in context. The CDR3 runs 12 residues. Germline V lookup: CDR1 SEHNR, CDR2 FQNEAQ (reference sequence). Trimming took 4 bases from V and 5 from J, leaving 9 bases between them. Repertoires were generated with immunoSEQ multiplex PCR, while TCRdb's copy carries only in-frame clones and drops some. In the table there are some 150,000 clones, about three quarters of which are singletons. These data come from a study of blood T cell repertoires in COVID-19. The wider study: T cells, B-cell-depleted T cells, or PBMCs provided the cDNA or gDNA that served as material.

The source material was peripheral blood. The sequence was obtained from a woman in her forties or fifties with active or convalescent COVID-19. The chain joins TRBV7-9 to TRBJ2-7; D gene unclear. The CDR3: CASSSLGDEQYF. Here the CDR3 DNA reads TGTGCCAGCAGCTCCCTGGGCGACGAGCAGTACTTC.